One T cell receptor (beta chain) is described in this entry. The sample originates from a study of T cell changes during pregnancy in multiple sclerosis. Assay: immunoSEQ multiplex PCR; the TCRdb copy retains only in-frame clones and omits some. The sample lists about 97,000 clones; roughly nine tenths were seen once. The CDR3 loop spans 19 amino acids. J lost 2 bases, V lost 5 bases, and 18 bases had no gene match. Germline V CDR1 and CDR2: PRHDT, FYEKMQ (reference sequence). The source of this sequence is a female donor in good health, enrolled as a control in a pregnancy study. The V call is TRBV13, the J call TRBJ2-3; 8 nucleotides align to TRBD2. The material was peripheral blood, obtained in the second trimester of pregnancy. The CDR3 here is CASSPRSAGDLHATDTQYF. Written as DNA, the CDR3 is TGTGCCAGCAGCCCCCGATCAGCGGGGGACCTACATGCCACAGATACGCAGTATTTT.